This T cell receptor (beta chain) was documented in a study of shared clonotypes between healthy human individuals. Overall study context: Researchers assigned three CD4 naive, three CD4 memory, two CD8 naive and one CD8 memory plate to each donor. General study points: An expected dependence of interdonor clonotype sharing on sequencing depth was noted. There were few donors, and this limited the genetic and exposure-history diversity represented.

The repertoire was sequenced with immunoSEQ multiplex PCR; TCRdb's copy has only in-frame clones and lacks some. This sample carries more than 2 million clones, 90% to 95% of them seen once, and the ten largest clones take 0.1% to 0.15%. This clone was recorded only once. Its target is not known. Germline CDR1 reads SGHAT; CDR2 reads FQNNGV. The ends were cut back, 5 bases at V and 6 bases at J, with 14 bases in the middle. The CDR3 length is 14 residues. In the CD4+ fraction, cells were divided into CD45RA+ naive and CD45RA-negative memory subsets. V is TRBV11-2 and J is TRBJ1-5; D remains unclear. The sequence was collected from a man between 18 and 29 years old in good health. Sequencing was carried out using naive CD4+ T cells sorted from blood. Subset defined: CD45RA+ positively selected. The CDR3 region is CASSPDRGSQPQHF. In DNA form, the CDR3 reads TGTGCCAGCAGCCCCGATAGAGGATCTCAGCCCCAGCATTTT.